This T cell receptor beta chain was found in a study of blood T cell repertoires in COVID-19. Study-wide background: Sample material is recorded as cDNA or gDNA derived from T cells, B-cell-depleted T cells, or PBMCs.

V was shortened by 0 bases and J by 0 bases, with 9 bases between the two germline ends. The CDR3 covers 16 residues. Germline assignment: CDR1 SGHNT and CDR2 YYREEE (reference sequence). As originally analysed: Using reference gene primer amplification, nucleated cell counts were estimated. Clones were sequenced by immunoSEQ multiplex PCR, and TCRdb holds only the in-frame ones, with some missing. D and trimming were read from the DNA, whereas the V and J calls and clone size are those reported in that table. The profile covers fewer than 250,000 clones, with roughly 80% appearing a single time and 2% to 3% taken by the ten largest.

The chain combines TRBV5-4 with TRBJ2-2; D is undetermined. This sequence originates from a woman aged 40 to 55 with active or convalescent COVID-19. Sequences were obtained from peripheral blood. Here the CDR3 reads CASSLAGLSNTGELFF. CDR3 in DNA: TGTGCCAGCAGCTTGGCGGGTCTTTCGAACACCGGGGAGCTGTTTTTT.